This T cell receptor beta chain derives from a study of persistence of HIV-infected CD4 T cells. Overlapping HIV-1 Gag 15-mer peptides at approximately 1 ug per peptide per mL were used. Memory cells lacking CD40L and CD69 with high CD45RO were sorted. Undetectable plasma HIV-1 RNA below 50 copies/mL lasted at least 4 years. The table lists this clone with a few counts. Its antigen remains unknown. Findings of the study overall: Antigen-responding cells were enriched for degenerate expanded CDR3beta sequences. Within sorted populations, more oligoclonal TCRs accompanied more oligoclonal proviruses.

The libraries were made with immunoSEQ version 4 in survey mode. Repertoires were generated with immunoSEQ multiplex PCR, while TCRdb's copy carries only in-frame clones and drops some. The table includes about 64,000 clones, roughly 75% detected once. The germline V gene encodes CDR1 MNHEY and CDR2 SVGAGI. The CDR3 totals 15 residues. After removal of 6 bases from V and 6 bases from J, the junction contained 12 bases not matched to a gene. This clonotype was sampled from an adult man with HIV who was CMV-seropositive. V gene TRBV6-5 combines with J gene TRBJ2-3; 7 bases are shared with TRBD2. Sequencing was performed on CD4+ T cells sorted from PBMCs after roughly 18-hour stimulation, taken from a patient who received antiretroviral therapy. This chain's CDR3 is CASSLDSGYWDTQYF. CDR3 DNA: TGTGCCAGCAGCCTCGATAGCGGGTACTGGGATACGCAGTATTTT.